This T cell receptor beta chain was captured by sequencing in a study of T cells after yellow fever vaccination. TCRdb recomputed calls from the 5' RACE reads with MiXCR, one row per CDR3 protein. The sample has 500,000 to 650,000 distinct CDR3 sequences; 17% are singletons. Germline lookup yields CDR1 LGHNT and CDR2 FRNRAP. The CDR3 totals 17 residues. The TCR comes from a man aged 18 to 35 who received the YFV17D yellow fever vaccine. The specimen was PBMCs, collected 5 days after the first yellow fever vaccination. The V gene is TRBV12-5, the J gene TRBJ2-1, with TRBD2 identical over 10 bases. This CDR3 reads CASSQGGGAGGTNEQFF. CDR3 DNA: TGTGCCTCCAGCCAAGGCGGTGGAGCGGGGGGGACCAATGAGCAGTTCTTC.